The entry below describes one T cell receptor (beta chain). This entry is derived from a study of blood T cell repertoires in COVID-19. Original data processing: It was from reference gene primer amplification that nucleated cell counts were estimated. Profiled with immunoSEQ multiplex PCR; TCRdb holds only in-frame clones, not every one. That table gives V, J and clone size, and the DNA gave D and trimming. The sample lists roughly 500,000 clones, roughly nine tenths occurring once. CDR3 size: 14 residues. V was clipped by 0 bases and J by 5 bases, with 11 bases between them. Looked up from germline, CDR1 is SEHNR and CDR2 is FQNEAQ (reference sequence).

The chain has TRBV7-9 and TRBJ2-7; tentative D call: TRBD1 (6 bases). This clonotype originated in a man aged 18 to 30 with COVID-19, enrolled during active disease. The sequenced sample consisted of peripheral blood. CDR3 nucleotide sequence: TGTGCCAGCAGCTTAGCGGAAACAGGGCACGAGCAGTACTTC. It encodes CASSLAETGHEQYF.